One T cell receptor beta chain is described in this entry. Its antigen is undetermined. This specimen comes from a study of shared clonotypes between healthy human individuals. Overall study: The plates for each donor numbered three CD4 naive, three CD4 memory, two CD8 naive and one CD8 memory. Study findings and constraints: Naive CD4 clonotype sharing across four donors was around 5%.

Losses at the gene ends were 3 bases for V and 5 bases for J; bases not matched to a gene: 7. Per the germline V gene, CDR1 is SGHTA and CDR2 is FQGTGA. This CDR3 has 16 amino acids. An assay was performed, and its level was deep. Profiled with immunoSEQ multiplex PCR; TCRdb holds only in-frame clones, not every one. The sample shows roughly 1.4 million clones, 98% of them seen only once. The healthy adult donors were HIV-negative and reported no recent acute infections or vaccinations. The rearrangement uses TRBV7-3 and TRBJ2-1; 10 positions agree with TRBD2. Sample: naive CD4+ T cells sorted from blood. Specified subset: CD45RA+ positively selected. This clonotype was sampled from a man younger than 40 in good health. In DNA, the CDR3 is TGTGCCAGCAGCTTCTCTCCGGGACTAGCGAACAATGAGCAGTTCTTC. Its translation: CASSFSPGLANNEQFF.